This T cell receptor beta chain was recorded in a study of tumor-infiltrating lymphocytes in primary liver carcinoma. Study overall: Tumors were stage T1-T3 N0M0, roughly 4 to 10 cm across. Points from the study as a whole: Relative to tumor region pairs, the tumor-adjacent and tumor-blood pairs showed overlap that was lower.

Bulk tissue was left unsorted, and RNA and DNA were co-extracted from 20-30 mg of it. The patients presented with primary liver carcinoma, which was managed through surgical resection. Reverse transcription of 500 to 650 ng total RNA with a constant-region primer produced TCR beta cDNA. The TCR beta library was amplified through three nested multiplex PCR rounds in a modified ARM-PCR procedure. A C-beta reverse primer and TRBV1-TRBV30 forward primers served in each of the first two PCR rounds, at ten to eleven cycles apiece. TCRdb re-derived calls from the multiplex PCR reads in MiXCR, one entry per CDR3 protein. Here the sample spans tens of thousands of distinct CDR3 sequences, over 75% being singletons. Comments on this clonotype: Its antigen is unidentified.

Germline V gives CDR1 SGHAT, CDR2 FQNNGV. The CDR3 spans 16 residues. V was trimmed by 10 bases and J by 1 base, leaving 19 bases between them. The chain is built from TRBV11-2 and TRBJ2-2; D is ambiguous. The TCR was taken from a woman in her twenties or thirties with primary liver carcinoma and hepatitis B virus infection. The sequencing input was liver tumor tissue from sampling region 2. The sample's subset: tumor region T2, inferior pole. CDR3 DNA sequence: TGTGCCATCAGGTCCGATCCCCAATTGAACACCGGGGAGCTGTTTTTT. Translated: CAIRSDPQLNTGELFF. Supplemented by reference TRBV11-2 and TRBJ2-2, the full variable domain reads EAGVAQSPRYKIIEKRQSVAFWCNPISGHATLYWYQQILGQGPKLLIQFQNNGVVDDSQLPKDRFSAERLKGVDSTLKIQPAKLEDSAVYLCAIRSDPQLNTGELFFGEGSRLTVL.